This TCR beta chain was sequenced during a study of graft-versus-host responses after intestinal transplantation. Study in general: Recipients had multivisceral, liver-intestinal, or isolated intestinal transplants.

The germline gives CDR1 SEHNR, CDR2 FQNEAQ (reference sequence). This CDR3 region has 18 residues. V was cut by 0 bases and J by 2 bases, with 17 bases left in between. Method: immunoSEQ multiplex PCR; TCRdb's copy keeps in-frame clones and lacks some. The table lists 85,000 to 100,000 clones, under 95% of them singletons. Notes on this clone: What it recognizes is unknown.

This sample comprised unstimulated CD8+ T cells sorted from spleen or lymph node cells, obtained before transplant. The chain links TRBV7-9 to TRBJ1-3; unclear D gene. This receptor was identified in a human donor who was the organ donor for an intestinal transplant. The CDR3 DNA reads TGTGCCAGCAGCTTAGCGGGTGCGGGGAGTGGAGCTGGAAACACCATATATTTT. Translation: CASSLAGAGSGAGNTIYF. The variable domain in full, completed from reference TRBV7-9 and TRBJ1-3, reads DTGVSQNPRHKITKRGQNVTFRCDPISEHNRLYWYRQTLGQGPEFLTYFQNEAQLEKSRLLSDRFSAERPKGSFSTLEIQRTEQGDSAMYLCASSLAGAGSGAGNTIYFGEGSWLTVV.